The source of this T cell receptor beta chain is a study of T cells in Graves' hyperthyroidism and ophthalmopathy. CDR3 length equals 13 residues. CDR1 is MNHEY, CDR2 SMNVEV, per germline (reference sequence). Trimming stripped 3 bases from V and 3 bases from J, with 7 bases between. Patients showing uncontrolled infection, other autoimmune disease, pregnancy or lactation were ineligible. RNA transcripts provided the source from which TCR beta CDR3 regions were amplified. An initial round of RT-PCR targeting the TCR CDR3 relied on the HTBI primer set. Each CDR3 protein gets one entry after TCRdb re-called the multiplex PCR reads with MiXCR. The sample has about 640,000 distinct CDR3 sequences, about 14% seen once.

The genes are TRBV27 and TRBJ2-3, with D unclear. Material for sequencing was blood. This clonotype was sampled from a woman in her fifties or sixties with Graves' ophthalmopathy. The CDR3 coding sequence is TGTGCCAGCAGTTTTATGGGAACAGATACGCAGTATTTT. This codes for CASSFMGTDTQYF.